This record looks at one TCR beta chain sequence and its context. What it recognizes is unknown. This CDR3 region has 14 residues. CDR1 is MNHEY and CDR2 is SVGAGI in the germline V gene. Trimming took off 0 bases at V and 2 bases at J, with 8 bases between the two ends. The data originate from a study of blood T cells in healthy people across ages. The study, taken as a whole, reports: Since the PBMCs were unsorted, naive and antigen-experienced cells could not be conclusively compared.

Using a J-beta primer mix together with a sample-barcoded 5' primer, a second PCR was run for roughly 7 to 11 cycles. Researchers report that each sample yielded at least 2.5 million CDR3-containing paired-end reads. TCRdb fed the 5' RACE reads into MiXCR, producing one record per CDR3 protein. This sample has hundreds of thousands of distinct CDR3 sequences; roughly 50% occur once, and the top ten carry about an eighth. The rearrangement joins TRBV6-5 to TRBJ2-7; D perhaps matches TRBD2 (5 bases). The receptor's source is a man aged 25 to 45 in good health. Sequencing input: blood. DNA for the CDR3: TGTGCCAGCAGTTACTCGAGGGTACCCTACGAGCAGTACTTC. Residues: CASSYSRVPYEQYF.